Shown below are 17 T cell receptor beta chains from a single sample sequenced in a study of T cell responses to AZD1222 COVID-19 vaccine. Libraries were prepared by immunoSEQ multiplex PCR; TCRdb keeps only in-frame clonotypes and omits some of them. The sample has fewer than 120,000 clones, approximately 94% seen once. The sequencing here drew on peripheral blood, taken 28 days after the second AZD1222 dose. The receptors stem from an adult who received the AZD1222 COVID-19 vaccine.

J is TRBJ1-2 and V is TRBV7-9, with D uncertain. The CDR3 runs 14 residues. Germline V lookup: CDR1 SEHNR, CDR2 FQNEAQ (reference sequence). The germline V and J ends were trimmed by 1 base and 5 bases, with 11 bases remaining between them. The chain's CDR3 is CASSLVAALYGYTF. CDR3 nucleotide sequence: TGTGCCAGCAGCTTAGTAGCAGCCTTATATGGCTACACCTTC.

This chain connects TRBV5-6 to TRBJ1-5; 7 positions agree with TRBD1. Per germline, CDR1 SGHDT and CDR2 YYEEEE. This CDR3 is built from 16 residues. V gave up 4 bases and J gave up 3 bases; unmatched junction bases: 10. The CDR3 DNA sequence: TGTGCCAGCAGCCGGACGGGACAGACAACCAATCAGCCCCAGCATTTT. This codes for CASSRTGQTTNQPQHF.

The chain combines TRBV5-1 with TRBJ2-7; D is undetermined. V lost 0 bases and J lost 5, with 15 bases in between. The CDR3 has 15 residues. Germline loops: CDR1 SGHRS, CDR2 YFSETQ. DNA of the CDR3: TGCGCCAGCAGCTTGGCCGTTGGGTCGTCCAACGAGCAGTACTTC. It translates to CASSLAVGSSNEQYF.

The chain couples TRBV29-1 to TRBJ1-2, with D possibly being TRBD1 (5 bases). V dropped 7 bases and J dropped 2 bases, with 35 bases sitting between them. Germline V gives CDR1 SQVTM, CDR2 ANQGSEA. This CDR3 contains 20 residues. CDR3 in amino acids: CSAYDVGRPGRNNQNYGYTF. CDR3 in DNA: TGCAGCGCTTATGATGTAGGGAGACCGGGACGGAATAACCAGAACTATGGCTACACCTTC. Based on the CDR3 plus reference TRBV29-1 and TRBJ1-2, the full variable domain is SAVISQKPSRDICQRGTSLTIQCQVDSQVTMMFWYRQQPGQSLTLIATANQGSEATYESGFVIDKFPISRPNLTFSTLTVSNMSPEDSSIYLCSAYDVGRPGRNNQNYGYTFGSGTRLTVV.

The chain carries TRBV5-1 and TRBJ1-4, with TRBD1 as a possible D gene (6 bases). The CDR3 is 16 residues long. Germline V CDR1 and CDR2: SGHRS, YFSETQ. V was clipped by 2 bases and J by 4 bases, with 15 bases between them. CDR3 sequence reads: CASSFPEGEFNEKLFF. In nucleotides, the CDR3 is TGCGCCAGCAGCTTTCCCGAGGGGGAATTTAATGAAAAACTGTTTTTT.

The chain has TRBV5-1 and TRBJ2-3; TRBD2 matches 8 bases. The CDR3 length is 18 residues. The germline gives CDR1 SGHRS, CDR2 YFSETQ. J lost 1 base, V lost 3 bases, and 13 bases had no gene match. The CDR3 sequence: CASSYAVKRERGTDTQYF. CDR3 nucleotide sequence: TGCGCCAGCAGCTATGCCGTGAAGCGGGAGAGAGGCACAGATACGCAGTATTTT.

The V and J genes are TRBV10-2 and TRBJ1-2; no firm D call. V was pared by 6 bases and J by 8 bases, with 16 bases between. The CDR3 runs 13 residues. The germline V gene has CDR1 WSHSY and CDR2 SAAADI. The CDR3: CASRKDAVWGYTF. The CDR3 DNA is TGCGCCAGCAGGAAAGACGCCGTCTGGGGCTACACCTTC.

The chain recombines TRBV6-2 or TRBV6-3 with TRBJ2-2; D is undetermined. There are 15 residues in the CDR3. V lost 2 bases and J 5 bases, leaving 12 bases between the germline ends. CDR1 and CDR2 (germline): MNHEY, SVGEGT. The CDR3 DNA follows: TGTGCCAGCAGTTACCCCCCCGGTTCAACCGGGGAGCTGTTTTTT. Translating gives CASSYPPGSTGELFF.

The J gene is TRBJ2-3, the V gene TRBV3-1 (or the pseudogene TRBV3-2), with TRBD2 identical over 8 bases. The CDR3 is 16 residues long. Germline loops: CDR1 LGHDT, CDR2 YNNKEL (reference sequence). V was clipped by 8 bases and J by 2 bases; unmatched bases: 12. The CDR3 DNA is TGTGCCAGCTCTTCCGCGACCGGGGGGGACACAGATACGCAGTATTTT. It codes for CASSSATGGDTDTQYF.

This sequence joins TRBV12-3 or TRBV12-4 and TRBJ2-7; no reliable D call. The V and J ends lost 10 bases and 0 bases respectively, with 13 bases between them. The CDR3 totals 13 residues. CDR3 protein: CATTDGSSYEQYF. CDR3 nucleotides: TGTGCCACTACCGACGGTTCCTCCTACGAGCAGTACTTC.

The chain recombines TRBV6-5 with TRBJ1-5, with D possibly matching TRBD1 (5 bases). Trimming stripped 9 bases from V and 3 bases from J, with 15 bases between. CDR1 is MNHEY, CDR2 SVGAGI, per germline. The CDR3 consists of 14 residues. DNA for the CDR3: TGTGCCAGTAGACCTCAGGGAAACAATCAGCCCCAGCATTTT. This sequence encodes CASRPQGNNQPQHF.

The chain carries TRBV6-5 and TRBJ2-2; D unclear. CDR3 length equals 12 residues. V was clipped by 6 bases and J by 6 bases, with 8 bases between them. The germline V gene encodes CDR1 MNHEY and CDR2 SVGAGI. The DNA for the CDR3 is TGTGCCAGCAGAGACACCCCCGGGGAGCTGTTTTTT. This sequence encodes CASRDTPGELFF.

V gene TRBV6-1 combines with J gene TRBJ1-1; a weak D match, TRBD1 (6 bases). Trimming took off 3 bases at V and 4 bases at J, with 21 bases between the two ends. The CDR3 is 17 residues long. Per the germline V gene, CDR1 is MNHNS and CDR2 is SASEGT. CDR3 sequence: CASSDQDRPPWSTEAFF. The CDR3 DNA reads as TGTGCCAGCAGTGATCAGGACAGACCCCCGTGGTCCACTGAAGCTTTCTTT.

The chain employs TRBV5-4 and TRBJ1-3; D possibly corresponds to TRBD1 (6 bases). Germline lookup yields CDR1 SGHNT and CDR2 YYREEE (reference sequence). The CDR3 has 19 amino acids. Trimming stripped 0 bases from V and 0 bases from J, with 19 bases between. CDR3 coding DNA: TGTGCCAGCAGCTTGGCTCCCAGGCTCACAGGGAACTCTGGAAACACCATATATTTT. Its translation is CASSLAPRLTGNSGNTIYF.

The V call is TRBV2, the J call TRBJ2-2; D ambiguous. Germline CDR1 SNHLY, CDR2 FYNNEI. The CDR3 sequence is 13 residues long. The germline V and J ends were trimmed by 6 bases and 0 bases, with 5 bases remaining between them. CDR3 loop: CASSQTNTGELFF. CDR3 in DNA: TGTGCCAGCAGCCAGACGAACACCGGGGAGCTGTTTTTT. Full variable domain (missing parts from reference TRBV2 and TRBJ2-2): EPEVTQTPSHQVTQMGQEVILRCVPISNHLYFYWYRQILGQKVEFLVSFYNNEISEKSEIFDDQFSVERPDGSNFTLKIRSTKLEDSAMYFCASSQTNTGELFFGEGSRLTVL.

CDR3: CASSQDRGSGGYNEQFF. The CDR3 coding sequence is TGTGCCAGCAGCCAAGATCGCGGTAGCGGGGGGTACAATGAGCAGTTCTTC. The chain employs TRBV3-1 (or the pseudogene TRBV3-2) and TRBJ2-1; 10 bases agree with TRBD2. Germline values: CDR1 LGHDT, CDR2 YNNKEL (reference sequence). This CDR3 spans 17 amino acids. J gave up 4 bases and V 0 bases, and 6 bases lay outside the gene matches.

The chain combines TRBV5-1 with TRBJ2-7; D not resolved. This CDR3 is 16 amino acids long. Germline V gives CDR1 SGHRS, CDR2 YFSETQ. Trimming shortened V by 0 bases and J by 3 bases, and 16 bases separated the two germline ends. The chain's CDR3 is CASSLVRTTSIYEQYF. The CDR3 bases are TGCGCCAGCAGCTTGGTCCGCACCACCTCTATCTACGAGCAGTACTTC.